This TCR beta chain was documented in a study of blood T cell repertoires in COVID-19. Background on the study: T cells, B-cell-depleted T cells, or PBMCs supplied cDNA or gDNA.

This clone was seen more than once but under ten times. Original methodology: Amplification of reference gene primers was used by the study to estimate nucleated cell counts. Sequencing was performed with immunoSEQ multiplex PCR; in TCRdb, only in-frame clones are kept and a portion is missing. V, J and clone size are those of that table, while D and trimming were read from the DNA. The repertoire has 25,000 to 35,000 clones, 75% to 90% of them found once; the top ten carry 25% to 30%. Sequencing was performed on peripheral blood. The source of this sequence is a man older than 75 with acute or convalescent COVID-19.

The CDR3 nucleotides are TGTGCCAGCAGCCTCAGAACCGGGACAGGGGAGGGCGAGCAGTACTTC. This gives the protein CASSLRTGTGEGEQYF. This chain links TRBV7-2 with TRBJ2-7; 10 nucleotides line up with TRBD1. Germline CDR1 is SGHTA and CDR2 is FQGNSA. The CDR3 runs to 16 residues. The trim removed 5 bases at V and 6 bases at J, leaving 13 bases unmatched.